A single sample gave rise to the 4 T cell receptor beta chains below, sequenced in a study of cytomegalovirus exposure and HLA in healthy donors. The study ran its PCR with 60 Vbeta and 13 Jbeta primers. Produced via immunoSEQ multiplex PCR; TCRdb's table is partial and in-frame only. Of over 150,000 clones detected, roughly 75% appear once; the ten largest clones hold over 1.1%. Specimen: PBMCs. The receptor set was obtained from a man in his late teens or twenties in good health and CMV-seronegative.

The genes are TRBV27 and TRBJ2-3; 9 bases map to TRBD1. J was trimmed by 3 bases and V by 11 bases; bases with no gene match: 6. The CDR3 extends over 13 amino acids. In germline, CDR1 is MNHEY, CDR2 SMNVEV (reference sequence). The CDR3 DNA reads TGTGCCGGCCGGGACAGGGTAACAGATACGCAGTATTTT. Translated, it gives CAGRDRVTDTQYF.

This clone has a handful of counts. The V and J genes are TRBV19 and TRBJ1-2; 10 positions match TRBD1. The CDR3 is 16 amino acids. Germline CDR1 and CDR2: LNHDA and SQIVND (reference sequence). Trimming at V came to 5 bases and at J to 4 bases, leaving 10 bases not matched to a gene. CDR3 nucleotides: TGTGCCAGTAGTCGACCGGGACAGGGGACCTTCTATGGCTACACCTTC. Its protein is CASSRPGQGTFYGYTF.

The table lists this clone with a few counts. The rearrangement uses TRBV5-7 and TRBJ2-1; no clear D. TRBV5-7 is reported as an ORF; its role is uncertain. The CDR3 spans 15 residues. Between the trimmed V and J ends, which lost 2 bases and 0 bases, there was a span of 9 bases. CDR3 loop: CASSFNRSSYNEQFF. The DNA of the CDR3 is TGTGCCAGCAGCTTTAATAGAAGCTCCTACAATGAGCAGTTCTTC.

This sequence joins TRBV28 and TRBJ1-1, with 8 bases fitting TRBD1. Losses at the gene ends were 3 bases for V and 0 bases for J; bases not matched to a gene: 9. The CDR3 has 17 residues. Germline assignment: CDR1 MDHEN and CDR2 SYDVKM. The CDR3 DNA follows: TGTGCCAGCAGTTTCGCGCAGGGGGCTCTCATGAACACTGAAGCTTTCTTT. Amino acids: CASSFAQGALMNTEAFF.